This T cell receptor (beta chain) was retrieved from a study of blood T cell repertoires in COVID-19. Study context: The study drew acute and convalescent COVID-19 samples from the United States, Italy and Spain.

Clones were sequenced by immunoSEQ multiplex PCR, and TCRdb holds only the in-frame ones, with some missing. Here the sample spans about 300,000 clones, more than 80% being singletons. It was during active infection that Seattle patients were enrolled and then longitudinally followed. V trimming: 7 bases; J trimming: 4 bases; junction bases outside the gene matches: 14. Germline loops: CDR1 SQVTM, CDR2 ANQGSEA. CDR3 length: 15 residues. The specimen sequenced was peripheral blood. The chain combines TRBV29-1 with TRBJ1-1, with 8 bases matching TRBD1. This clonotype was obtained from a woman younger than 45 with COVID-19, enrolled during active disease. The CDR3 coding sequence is TGCAGCGCCCCGAGCCCGACAGGGGCCGTCACTGAAGCTTTCTTT. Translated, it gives CSAPSPTGAVTEAFF.